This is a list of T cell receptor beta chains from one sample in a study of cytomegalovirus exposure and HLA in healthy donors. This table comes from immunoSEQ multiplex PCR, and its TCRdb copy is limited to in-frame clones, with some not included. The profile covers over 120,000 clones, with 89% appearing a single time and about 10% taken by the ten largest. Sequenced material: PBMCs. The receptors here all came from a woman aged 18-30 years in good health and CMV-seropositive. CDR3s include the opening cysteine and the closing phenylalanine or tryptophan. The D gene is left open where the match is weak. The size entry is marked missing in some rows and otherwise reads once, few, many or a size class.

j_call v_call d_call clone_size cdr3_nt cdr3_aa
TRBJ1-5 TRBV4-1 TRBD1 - TGCGCCAGCAGCCACCACGGGACAGGGGGTCGGATCGGCAATCAGCCCCAGCATTTT CASSHHGTGGRIGNQPQHF
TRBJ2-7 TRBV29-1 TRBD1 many TGCAGCGTTACTCCACGGGACAGGGACGAGCAGTACTTC CSVTPRDRDEQYF
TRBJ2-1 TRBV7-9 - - TGTGCCAGGACTCCCTCCTACAATGAGCAGTTCTTC CARTPSYNEQFF
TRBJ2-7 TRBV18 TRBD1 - TGTGCCAGCTCACGATTCGACAGGGGCGAGCAGTACTTC CASSRFDRGEQYF
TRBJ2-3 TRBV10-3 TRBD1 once TGTGCCATCAGTGAGTCCCGACAGGGGGGTGATACGCAGTATTTT CAISESRQGGDTQYF
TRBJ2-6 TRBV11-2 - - TGTGCCAGCAGCCATCGCGGGGTCGGGGCCAACGTCCTGACTTTC CASSHRGVGANVLTF
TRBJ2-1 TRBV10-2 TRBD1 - TGCGCCAGCAGGGAGACAGGGTGGGACAATGAGCAGTTCTTC CASRETGWDNEQFF
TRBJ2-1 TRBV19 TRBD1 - TGTGCCAGTAGTATAGACGGGACAGGGAAATACAATGAGCAGTTCTTC CASSIDGTGKYNEQFF
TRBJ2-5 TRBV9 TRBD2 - TGTGCCAGCAGCGTAGGCCCTAGCGGTCTACAAGAGACCCAGTACTTC CASSVGPSGLQETQYF
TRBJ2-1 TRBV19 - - TGTGCCAGTAGACTCACCCCGACATCCTACAATGAGCAGTTCTTC CASRLTPTSYNEQFF
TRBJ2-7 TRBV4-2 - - TGTGCCAGCAGTTCTCGGGTCTCCCACGAGCAGTACTTC CASSSRVSHEQYF
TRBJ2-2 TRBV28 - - TGTGCCAGCAGTTTCCGCAGGGCGGCGTACACCGGGGAGCTGTTTTTT CASSFRRAAYTGELFF
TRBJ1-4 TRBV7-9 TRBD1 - TGTGCCAGCAGCTGGGACAGGGCAACTAATGAAAAACTGTTTTTT CASSWDRATNEKLFF
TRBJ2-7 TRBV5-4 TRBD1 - TGTGCCAGCAGCTCCCCCACAGCAGGGGGTAACGAGCAGTACTTC CASSSPTAGGNEQYF
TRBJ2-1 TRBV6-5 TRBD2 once TGTGCCAGCAGCCGAACGGGGGGGGCTGGGCTTGAGCAGTTCTTC CASSRTGGAGLEQFF
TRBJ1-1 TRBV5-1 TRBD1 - TGCGCCAGCAGCTTGTGGTCAGGGGGGACTGAAGCTTTCTTT CASSLWSGGTEAFF
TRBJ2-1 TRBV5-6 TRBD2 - TGTGCCAGCAGCCCTGGACTAGCGGGGTTCAATGAGCAGTTCTTC CASSPGLAGFNEQFF
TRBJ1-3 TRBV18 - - TGTGCCAGCTCACCACCCTCGGGGGAATCTGGAAACACCATATATTTT CASSPPSGESGNTIYF
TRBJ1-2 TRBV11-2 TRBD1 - TGTGCCAGCAGCCCAGACAGGGCAGCGGGCTACACCTTC CASSPDRAAGYTF
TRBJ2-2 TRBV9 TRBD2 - TGTGCCAGCAGCGTAGTAGCGGGGGGCCTCACCGGGGAGCTGTTTTTT CASSVVAGGLTGELFF
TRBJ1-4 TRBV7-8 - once TGTGCCAGCAGCTTAATAATGGGGGGGAATGAAAAACTGTTTTTT CASSLIMGGNEKLFF
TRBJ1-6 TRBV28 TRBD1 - TGTGCCAGCTTGGGGCAACAGGGGAATAATTCACCCCTCCACTTT CASLGQQGNNSPLHF
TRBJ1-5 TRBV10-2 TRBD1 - TGCGCCAGCAGTGACAGGGGGAGCAATCAGCCCCAGCATTTT CASSDRGSNQPQHF
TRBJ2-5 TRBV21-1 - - TGTGCCAGCAGCAAAATACGGGGGGAGAGTACCCAGTACTTC CASSKIRGESTQYF
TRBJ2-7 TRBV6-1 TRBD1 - TGTGCCAGTCTGACAGGGGGCTTCTCCTACGAGCAGTACTTC CASLTGGFSYEQYF
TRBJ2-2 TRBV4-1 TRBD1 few TGCGCCAGCAGGATATACAGGGGGGCCGGGGAGCTGTTTTTT CASRIYRGAGELFF
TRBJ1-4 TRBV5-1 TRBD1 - TGCGCCAGCAGCCCCAGCCCCTGGGACAGGGTTAAAGTTTTT CASSPSPWDRVKVF
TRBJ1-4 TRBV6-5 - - TGTGCCAGCAGTACCGGGTGGGTTCGAGCCGAAAAACTGTTTTTT CASSTGWVRAEKLFF
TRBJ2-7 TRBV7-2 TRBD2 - TGTGCCAGCAGCCAGAATCGGGGGGGCCTCAACGAGCAGTACTTC CASSQNRGGLNEQYF
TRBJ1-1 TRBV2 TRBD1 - TGTGCCAGCAGTGAAGACAGGGGAGAAGCTTTCTTT CASSEDRGEAFF
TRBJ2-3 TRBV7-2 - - TGTGCCAGCAGCTTAACTAGGGCGAGCACAGATACGCAGTATTTT CASSLTRASTDTQYF
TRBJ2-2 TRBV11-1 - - TGTGCCAGCAGCTTATCAGGGGCCTACACCGGGGAGCTGTTTTTT CASSLSGAYTGELFF
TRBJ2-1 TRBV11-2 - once TGTGCCAGCAGCTTACGGGCGGGGGCCCCCTACAATGAGCAGTTCTTC CASSLRAGAPYNEQFF
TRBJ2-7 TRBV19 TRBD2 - TGTGCCAGTAGAGGAGCGGGGGGGAGCTCCTACGAGCAGTACTTC CASRGAGGSSYEQYF
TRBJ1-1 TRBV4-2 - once TGTGCCAGCAGCCAAGATGTCGGAGGATGGAACACTGAAGCTTTCTTT CASSQDVGGWNTEAFF
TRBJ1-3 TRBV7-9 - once TGTGCCAGCAGCTTAGCGCTTTTTCACAGAAATTCTGGAAACACCATATATTTT CASSLALFHRNSGNTIYF
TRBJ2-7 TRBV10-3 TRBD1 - TGTGCCATCAGCGAACGACAGGGCCCCGGTTACGAGCAGTACTTC CAISERQGPGYEQYF
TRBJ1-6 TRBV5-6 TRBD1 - TGTGCCAGCAGCCGAAGGACAGGGTATAATTCACCCCTCCACTTT CASSRRTGYNSPLHF
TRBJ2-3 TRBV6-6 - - TGTGCCAGCAGTTACCGGACAGTAGGCACAGATACGCAGTATTTT CASSYRTVGTDTQYF
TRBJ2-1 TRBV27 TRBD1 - TGTGCCAGCAGTTTAATGGGACAGGGGTGGAATGAGCAGTTCTTC CASSLMGQGWNEQFF
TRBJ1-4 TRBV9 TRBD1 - TGTGCCAGCAGCGTTCGGGACAGCCGTAATGAAAAACTGTTTTTT CASSVRDSRNEKLFF
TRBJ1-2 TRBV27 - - TGTGCCAGCATCTCTGGCCTCGATCAGGGCATCTATGGCTACACCTTC CASISGLDQGIYGYTF
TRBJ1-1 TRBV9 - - TGTGCCAGCAGCGTAGATCAGGGAATAGTTGGGGGGAAGGACACTGAAGCTTTCTTT CASSVDQGIVGGKDTEAFF
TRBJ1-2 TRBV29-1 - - TGCAGCGCCCCCGATGTTCAGGGAAGGTACACCTTC CSAPDVQGRYTF
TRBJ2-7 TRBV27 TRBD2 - TGTGCCAGCAGTTTACGGCGGGGGGCCGACTACGAGCAGTACTTC CASSLRRGADYEQYF
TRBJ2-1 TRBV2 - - TGTGCCAGCAGTGGGCTTAATGAGCAGTTCTTC CASSGLNEQFF
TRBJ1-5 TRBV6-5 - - TGTGCCAGCAGTCCCAGGGATAATCAGCCCCAGCATTTT CASSPRDNQPQHF
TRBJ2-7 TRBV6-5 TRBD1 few TGTGCCAGCGGGGACAGGGGGGCCTACGAGCAGTACTTC CASGDRGAYEQYF
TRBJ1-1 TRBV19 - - TGTGCCAGTACCACCTTGGGGGGGAACACTGAAGCTTTCTTT CASTTLGGNTEAFF